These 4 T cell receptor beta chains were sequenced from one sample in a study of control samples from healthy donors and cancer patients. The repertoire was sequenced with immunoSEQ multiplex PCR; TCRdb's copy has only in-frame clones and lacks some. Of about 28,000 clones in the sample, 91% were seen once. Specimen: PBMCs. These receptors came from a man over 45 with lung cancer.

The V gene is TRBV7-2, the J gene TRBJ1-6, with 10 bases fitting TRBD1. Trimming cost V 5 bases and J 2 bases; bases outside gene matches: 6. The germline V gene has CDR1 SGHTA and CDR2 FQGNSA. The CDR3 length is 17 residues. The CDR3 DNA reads TGTGCCAGCAGCCCTGGACAGGGGGACACCTATAATTCACCCCTCCACTTT. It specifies CASSPGQGDTYNSPLHF.

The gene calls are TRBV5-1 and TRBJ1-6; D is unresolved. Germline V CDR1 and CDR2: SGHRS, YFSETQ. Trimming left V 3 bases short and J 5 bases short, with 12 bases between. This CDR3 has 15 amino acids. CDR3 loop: CASSSAATDNSPLHF. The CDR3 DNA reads TGCGCCAGCAGCTCCGCAGCCACTGATAATTCACCCCTCCACTTT.

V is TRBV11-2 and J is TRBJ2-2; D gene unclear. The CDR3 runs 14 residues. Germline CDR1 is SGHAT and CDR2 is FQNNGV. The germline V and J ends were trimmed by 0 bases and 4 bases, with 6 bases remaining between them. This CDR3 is CASSLETVTGELFF. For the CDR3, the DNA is TGTGCCAGCAGCTTAGAAACAGTCACCGGGGAGCTGTTTTTT. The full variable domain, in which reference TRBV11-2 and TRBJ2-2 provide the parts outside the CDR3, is EAGVAQSPRYKIIEKRQSVAFWCNPISGHATLYWYQQILGQGPKLLIQFQNNGVVDDSQLPKDRFSAERLKGVDSTLKIQPAKLEDSAVYLCASSLETVTGELFFGEGSRLTVL.

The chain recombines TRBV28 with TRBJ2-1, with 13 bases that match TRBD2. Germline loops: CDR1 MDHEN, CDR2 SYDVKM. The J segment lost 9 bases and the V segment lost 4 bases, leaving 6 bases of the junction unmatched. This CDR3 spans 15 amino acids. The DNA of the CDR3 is TGTGCCAGCAGTTACCGGACTAGCGGGGGCAGTGAGCAGTTCTTC. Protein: CASSYRTSGGSEQFF. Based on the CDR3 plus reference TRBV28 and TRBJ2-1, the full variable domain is DVKVTQSSRYLVKRTGEKVFLECVQDMDHENMFWYRQDPGLGLRLIYFSYDVKMKEKGDIPEGYSVSREKKERFSLILESASTNQTSMYLCASSYRTSGGSEQFFGPGTRLTVL.